This T cell receptor beta chain was captured in a study of a mutant IDH1 vaccine in newly diagnosed glioma. On this clone itself: What it binds is not known.

Measured with immunoSEQ multiplex PCR; TCRdb has only the in-frame clones, and not every one. The sample includes under 55,000 clones, roughly 91% of them seen just once. Stated time point: week 11, during vaccination. Vaccine doses each comprised 300 ug of mutant IDH1 20-mer peptide, with topical imiquimod. The germline CDR1 and CDR2 sequences are MDHEN and SYDVKM. The CDR3 consists of 14 residues. V was cut by 2 bases and J by 1 base, with 8 bases left in between. The TCR was taken from a man in his forties or fifties with glioma. The material was PBMCs, obtained from a glioma patient whose treatment included an IDH1 peptide vaccine. J is TRBJ1-1 and V is TRBV28, with a weak D call TRBD1 (6 bases). The DNA for the CDR3 is TGTGCCAGCAGTTTACCAGGGGCGAACACTGAAGCTTTCTTT. Its translation: CASSLPGANTEAFF.